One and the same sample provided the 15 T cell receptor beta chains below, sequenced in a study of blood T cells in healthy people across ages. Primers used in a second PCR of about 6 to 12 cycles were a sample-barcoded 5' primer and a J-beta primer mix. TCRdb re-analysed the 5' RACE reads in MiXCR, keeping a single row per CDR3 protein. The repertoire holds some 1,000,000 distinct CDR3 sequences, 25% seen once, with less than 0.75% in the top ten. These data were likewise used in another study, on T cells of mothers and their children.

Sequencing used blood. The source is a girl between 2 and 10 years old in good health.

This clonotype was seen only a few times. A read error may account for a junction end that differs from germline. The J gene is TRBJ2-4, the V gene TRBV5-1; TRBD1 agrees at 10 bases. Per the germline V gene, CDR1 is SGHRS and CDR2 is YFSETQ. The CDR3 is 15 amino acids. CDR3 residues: CASSPWGQGKNIQYF. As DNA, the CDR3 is TGCGCCAGCAGCCCCTGGGGACAGGGGAAAAACATTCAATACTTC.

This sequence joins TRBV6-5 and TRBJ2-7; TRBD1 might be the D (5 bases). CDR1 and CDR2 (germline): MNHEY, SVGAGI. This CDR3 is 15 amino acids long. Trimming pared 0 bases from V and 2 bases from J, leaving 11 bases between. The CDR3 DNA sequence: TGTGCCAGCAGTTACTCGCAGGGTACCCCCTACGAGCAGTACTTC. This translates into CASSYSQGTPYEQYF.

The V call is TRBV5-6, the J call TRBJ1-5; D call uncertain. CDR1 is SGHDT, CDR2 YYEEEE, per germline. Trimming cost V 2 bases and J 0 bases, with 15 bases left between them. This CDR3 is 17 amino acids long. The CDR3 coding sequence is TGTGCCAGCAGCTTTGGAATCGGACGGAATAGCAATCAGCCCCAGCATTTT. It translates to CASSFGIGRNSNQPQHF.

CDR3 DNA sequence: TGTGCCAGCAGTTGCTTTGAGGGTTCATTTAATTCACCCCTCCACTTT. It encodes CASSCFEGSFNSPLHF. The V call is TRBV6-5, the J call TRBJ1-6; no reliable D call. The CDR3 is 16 residues long. CDR1 MNHEY and CDR2 SVGAGI come from the germline V gene. Trimming pared 4 bases from V and 6 bases from J, leaving 16 bases between.

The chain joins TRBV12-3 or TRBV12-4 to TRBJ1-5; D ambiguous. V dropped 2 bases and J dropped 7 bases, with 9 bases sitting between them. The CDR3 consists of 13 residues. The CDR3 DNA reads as TGTGCCAGCAGTTTATCGTGGGTCCAGCCCCAGCATTTT. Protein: CASSLSWVQPQHF.

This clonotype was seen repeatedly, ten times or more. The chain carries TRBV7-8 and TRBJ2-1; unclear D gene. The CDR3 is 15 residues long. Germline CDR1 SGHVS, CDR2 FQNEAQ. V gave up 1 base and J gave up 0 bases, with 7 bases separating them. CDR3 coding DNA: TGTGCCAGCAGCTTAGTAAGCAGCTCCTACAATGAGCAGTTCTTC. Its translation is CASSLVSSSYNEQFF.

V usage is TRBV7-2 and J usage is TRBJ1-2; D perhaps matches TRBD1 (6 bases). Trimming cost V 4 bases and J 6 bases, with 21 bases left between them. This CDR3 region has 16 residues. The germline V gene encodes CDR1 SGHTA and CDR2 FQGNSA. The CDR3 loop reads CASSYRVSGLGDGYTF. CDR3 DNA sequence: TGTGCCAGCAGCTACAGGGTATCGGGTCTCGGGGATGGCTACACCTTC.

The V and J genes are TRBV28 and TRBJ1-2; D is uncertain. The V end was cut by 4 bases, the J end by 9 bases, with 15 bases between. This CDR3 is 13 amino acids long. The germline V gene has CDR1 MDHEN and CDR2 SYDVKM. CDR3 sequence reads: CASSSPAGWSYTF. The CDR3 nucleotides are TGTGCCAGCAGTTCCCCCGCAGGCTGGAGCTACACCTTC.

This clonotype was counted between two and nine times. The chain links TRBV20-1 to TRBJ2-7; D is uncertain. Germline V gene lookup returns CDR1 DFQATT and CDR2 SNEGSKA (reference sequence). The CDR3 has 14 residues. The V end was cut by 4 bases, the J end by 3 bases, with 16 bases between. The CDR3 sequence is CSATGGPRLYEQYF. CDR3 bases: TGCAGTGCTACAGGCGGCCCGCGCCTCTACGAGCAGTACTTC.

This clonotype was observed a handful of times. DNA of the CDR3: TGTGCCAGCAGCTTGTTAAGGGACGAGCAGTACTTC. It translates to CASSLLRDEQYF. This chain uses TRBV5-6 with TRBJ2-7; D gene unclear. The CDR3 length is 12 residues. CDR1 is SGHDT, CDR2 YYEEEE, per germline. V lost 1 base to trimming and J lost 5 bases, with 7 bases between them.

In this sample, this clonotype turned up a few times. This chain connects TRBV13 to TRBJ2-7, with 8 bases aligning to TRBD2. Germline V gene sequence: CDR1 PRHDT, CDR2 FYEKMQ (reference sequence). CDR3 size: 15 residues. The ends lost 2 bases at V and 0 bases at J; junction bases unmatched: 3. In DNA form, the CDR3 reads TGTGCCAGCAGCTTACAGAGCGGGAGCTCCTACGAGCAGTACTTC. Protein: CASSLQSGSSYEQYF.

CDR3 DNA: TGTGCCTCTACGGGGTTTAGGACTAATGAAAAACTGTTTTTT. Its translation: CASTGFRTNEKLFF. The gene calls are TRBV2 and TRBJ1-4; no definite D call. Trimming took 11 bases from V and 2 from J, leaving 15 bases between them. Germline CDR1 SNHLY, CDR2 FYNNEI. The length of the CDR3 is 14 residues.

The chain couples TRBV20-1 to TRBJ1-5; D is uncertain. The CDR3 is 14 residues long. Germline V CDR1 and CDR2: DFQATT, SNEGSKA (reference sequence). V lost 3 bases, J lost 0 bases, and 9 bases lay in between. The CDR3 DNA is TGCAGTGCTAGTTCAGGCTATAGCAATCAGCCCCAGCATTTT. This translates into CSASSGYSNQPQHF.

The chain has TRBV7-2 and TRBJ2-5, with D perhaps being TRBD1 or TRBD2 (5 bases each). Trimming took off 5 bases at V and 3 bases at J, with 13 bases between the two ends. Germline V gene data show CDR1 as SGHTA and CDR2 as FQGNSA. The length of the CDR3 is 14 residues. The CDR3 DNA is TGTGCCAGCAGCCTGTGGGACGGTAAAGAGACCCAGTACTTC. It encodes CASSLWDGKETQYF.

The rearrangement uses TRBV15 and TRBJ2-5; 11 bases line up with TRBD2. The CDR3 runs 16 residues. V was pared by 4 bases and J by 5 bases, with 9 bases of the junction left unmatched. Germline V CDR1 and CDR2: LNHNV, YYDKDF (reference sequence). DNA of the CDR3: TGTGCCACCAGCACTACGACTAGCGGGATCGGTGAGACCCAGTACTTC. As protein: CATSTTTSGIGETQYF. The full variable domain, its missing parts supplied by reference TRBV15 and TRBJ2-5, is DAMVIQNPRYQVTQFGKPVTLSCSQTLNHNVMYWYQQKSSQAPKLLFHYYDKDFNNEADTPDNFQSRRPNTSFCFLDIRSPGLGDTAMYLCATSTTTSGIGETQYFGPGTRLLVL.